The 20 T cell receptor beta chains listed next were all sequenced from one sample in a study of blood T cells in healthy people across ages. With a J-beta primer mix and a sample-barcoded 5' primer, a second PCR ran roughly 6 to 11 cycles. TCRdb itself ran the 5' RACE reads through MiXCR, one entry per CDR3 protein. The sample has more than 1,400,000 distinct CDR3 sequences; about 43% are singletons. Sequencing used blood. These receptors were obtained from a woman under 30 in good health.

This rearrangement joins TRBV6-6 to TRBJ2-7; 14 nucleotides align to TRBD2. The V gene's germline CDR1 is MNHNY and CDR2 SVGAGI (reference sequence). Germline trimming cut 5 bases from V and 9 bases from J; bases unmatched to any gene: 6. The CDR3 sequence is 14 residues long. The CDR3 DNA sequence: TGTGCCAGCAGTCCAGGGACTAGCGGGAGTCTGCAGTACTTC. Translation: CASSPGTSGSLQYF.

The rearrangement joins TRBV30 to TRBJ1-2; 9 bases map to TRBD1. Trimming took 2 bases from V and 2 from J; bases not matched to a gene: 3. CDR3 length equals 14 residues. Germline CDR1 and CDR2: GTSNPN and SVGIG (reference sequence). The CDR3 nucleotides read TGTGCCTGGAGTCCTGGGACAGGGAACTATGGCTACACCTTC. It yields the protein CAWSPGTGNYGYTF. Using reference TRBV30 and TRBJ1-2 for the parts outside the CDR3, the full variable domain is SQTIHQWPATLVQPVGSPLSLECTVEGTSNPNLYWYRQAAGRGLQLLFYSVGIGQISSEVPQNLSASRPQDRQFILSSKKLLLSDSGFYLCAWSPGTGNYGYTFGSGTRLTVV.

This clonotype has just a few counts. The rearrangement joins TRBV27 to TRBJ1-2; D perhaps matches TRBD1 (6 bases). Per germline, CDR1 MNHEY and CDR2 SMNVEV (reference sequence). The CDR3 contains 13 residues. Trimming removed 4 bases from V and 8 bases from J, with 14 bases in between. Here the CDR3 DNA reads TGTGCCAGCAGTTGCAGGGGAGGAGACGGCTACACCTTC. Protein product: CASSCRGGDGYTF.

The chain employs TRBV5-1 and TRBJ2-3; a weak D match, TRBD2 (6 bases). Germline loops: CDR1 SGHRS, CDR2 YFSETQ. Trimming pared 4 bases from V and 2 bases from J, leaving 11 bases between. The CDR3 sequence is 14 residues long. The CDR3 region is CASSPERATDTQYF. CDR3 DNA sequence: TGCGCCAGCAGCCCCGAGCGGGCCACAGATACGCAGTATTTT.

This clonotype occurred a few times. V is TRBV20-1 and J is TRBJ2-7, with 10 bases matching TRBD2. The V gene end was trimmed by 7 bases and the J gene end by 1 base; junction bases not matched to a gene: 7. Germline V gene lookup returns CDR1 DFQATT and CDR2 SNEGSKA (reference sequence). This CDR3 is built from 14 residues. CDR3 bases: TGCAGTGGGATAGCGGGAGGTTTGTCCTACGAGCAGTACTTC. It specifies CSGIAGGLSYEQYF.

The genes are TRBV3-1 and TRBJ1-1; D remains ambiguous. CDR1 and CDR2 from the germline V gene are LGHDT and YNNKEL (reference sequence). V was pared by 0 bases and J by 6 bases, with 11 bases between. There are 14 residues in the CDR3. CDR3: CASSQDPLTSEAFF. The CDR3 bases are TGTGCCAGCAGCCAAGATCCCTTGACTTCTGAAGCTTTCTTT.

The CDR3 nucleotides read TGTGCCAGCAGTATAACGGGACTAGCGGGGGCGAACACCGGGGAGCTGTTTTTT. Translated: CASSITGLAGANTGELFF. The V gene is TRBV2, the J gene TRBJ2-2, with 14 bases identical to TRBD2. The CDR3 extends over 18 amino acids. Germline loops: CDR1 SNHLY, CDR2 FYNNEI. Trimming at V came to 5 bases and at J to 0 bases, leaving 5 bases not matched to a gene.

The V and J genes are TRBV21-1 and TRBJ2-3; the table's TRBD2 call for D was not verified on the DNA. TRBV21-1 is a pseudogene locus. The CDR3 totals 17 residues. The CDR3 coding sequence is TGTGCCAGCAACTACCACGGGACTAGCGGGGTTAGAGATACGCAGTATTTT. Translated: CASNYHGTSGVRDTQYF.

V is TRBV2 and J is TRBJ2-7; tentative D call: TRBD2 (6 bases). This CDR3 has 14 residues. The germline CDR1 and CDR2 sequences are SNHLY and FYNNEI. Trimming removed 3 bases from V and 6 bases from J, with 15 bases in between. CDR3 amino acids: CASSDRLANAEQYF. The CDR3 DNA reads TGTGCCAGCAGTGACAGGCTAGCGAATGCCGAGCAGTACTTC.

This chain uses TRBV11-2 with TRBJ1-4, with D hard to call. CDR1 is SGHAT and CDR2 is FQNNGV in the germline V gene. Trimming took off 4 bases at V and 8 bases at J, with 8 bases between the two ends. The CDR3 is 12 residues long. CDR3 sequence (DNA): TGTGCCAGCAGCTCCCAAACGGAAAAACTGTTTTTT. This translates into CASSSQTEKLFF.

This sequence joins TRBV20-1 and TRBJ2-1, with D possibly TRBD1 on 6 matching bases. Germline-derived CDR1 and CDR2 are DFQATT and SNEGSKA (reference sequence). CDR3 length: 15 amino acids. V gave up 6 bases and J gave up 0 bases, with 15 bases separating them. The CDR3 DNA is TGCAGTGCCCTCGCTGACAGGTTCTCCTACAATGAGCAGTTCTTC. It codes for CSALADRFSYNEQFF.

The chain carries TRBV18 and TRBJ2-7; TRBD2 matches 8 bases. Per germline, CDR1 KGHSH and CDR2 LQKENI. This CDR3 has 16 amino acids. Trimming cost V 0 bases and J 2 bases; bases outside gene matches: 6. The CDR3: CASSPPNSGDPYEQYF. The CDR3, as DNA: TGTGCCAGCTCACCACCGAATAGCGGGGATCCCTACGAGCAGTACTTC.

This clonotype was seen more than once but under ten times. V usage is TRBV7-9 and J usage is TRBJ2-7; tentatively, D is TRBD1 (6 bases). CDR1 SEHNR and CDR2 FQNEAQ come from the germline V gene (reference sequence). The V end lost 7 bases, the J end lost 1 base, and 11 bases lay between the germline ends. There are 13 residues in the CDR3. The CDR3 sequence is CASTLGQSYEQYF. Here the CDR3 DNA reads TGTGCCAGCACTCTTGGACAGTCCTACGAGCAGTACTTC.

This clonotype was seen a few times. In DNA form, the CDR3 reads TGCAGTGCTAGAGGACAGGGCCTGGAAGAGACCCAGTACTTC. Translating gives CSARGQGLEETQYF. This chain uses TRBV20-1 with TRBJ2-5; TRBD1 matches at 7 bases. The junction had 5 bases not matched to a gene; V was cut back by 1 base and J by 3 bases. CDR1 is DFQATT and CDR2 is SNEGSKA in the germline V gene (reference sequence). This CDR3 is 14 amino acids long.

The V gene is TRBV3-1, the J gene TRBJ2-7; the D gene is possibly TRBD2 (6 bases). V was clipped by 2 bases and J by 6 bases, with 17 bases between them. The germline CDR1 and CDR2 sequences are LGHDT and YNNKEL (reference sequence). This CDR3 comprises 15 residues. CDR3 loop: CASSQRRGPPSEQYF. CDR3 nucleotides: TGTGCCAGCAGCCAAAGGAGGGGCCCCCCATCCGAGCAGTACTTC.

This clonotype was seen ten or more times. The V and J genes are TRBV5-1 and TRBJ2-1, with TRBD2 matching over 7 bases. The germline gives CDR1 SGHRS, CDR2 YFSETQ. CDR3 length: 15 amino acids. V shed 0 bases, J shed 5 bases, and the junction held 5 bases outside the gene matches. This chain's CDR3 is CASSLGSSGNNEQFF. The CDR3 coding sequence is TGCGCCAGCAGCTTGGGCTCTAGCGGCAACAATGAGCAGTTCTTC.

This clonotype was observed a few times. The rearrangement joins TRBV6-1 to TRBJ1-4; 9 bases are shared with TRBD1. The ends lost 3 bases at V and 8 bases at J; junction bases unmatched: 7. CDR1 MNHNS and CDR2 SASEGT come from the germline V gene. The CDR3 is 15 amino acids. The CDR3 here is CASSDVRDRAEKLFF. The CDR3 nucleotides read TGTGCCAGCAGTGATGTCCGGGACAGGGCCGAAAAACTGTTTTTT.

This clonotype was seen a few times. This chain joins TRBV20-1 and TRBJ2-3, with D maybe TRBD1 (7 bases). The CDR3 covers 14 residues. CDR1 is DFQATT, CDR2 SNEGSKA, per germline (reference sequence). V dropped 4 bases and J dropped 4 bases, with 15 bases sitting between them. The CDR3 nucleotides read TGCAGTGCTAAGGTTACAGGGGAGGCAGATACGCAGTATTTT. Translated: CSAKVTGEADTQYF.

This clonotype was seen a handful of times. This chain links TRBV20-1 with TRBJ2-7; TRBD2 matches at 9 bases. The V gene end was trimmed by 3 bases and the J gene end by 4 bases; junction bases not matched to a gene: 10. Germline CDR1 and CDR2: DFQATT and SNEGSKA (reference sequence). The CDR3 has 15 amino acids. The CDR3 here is CSARGVAGAVYEQYF. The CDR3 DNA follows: TGCAGTGCTAGGGGGGTAGCGGGAGCTGTATACGAGCAGTACTTC.

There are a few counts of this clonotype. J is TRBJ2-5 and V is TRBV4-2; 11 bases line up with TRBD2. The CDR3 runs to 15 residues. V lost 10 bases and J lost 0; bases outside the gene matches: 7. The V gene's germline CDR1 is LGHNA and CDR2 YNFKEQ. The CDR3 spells CATTPGLADQETQYF. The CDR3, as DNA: TGTGCCACAACCCCGGGACTAGCGGACCAAGAGACCCAGTACTTC.